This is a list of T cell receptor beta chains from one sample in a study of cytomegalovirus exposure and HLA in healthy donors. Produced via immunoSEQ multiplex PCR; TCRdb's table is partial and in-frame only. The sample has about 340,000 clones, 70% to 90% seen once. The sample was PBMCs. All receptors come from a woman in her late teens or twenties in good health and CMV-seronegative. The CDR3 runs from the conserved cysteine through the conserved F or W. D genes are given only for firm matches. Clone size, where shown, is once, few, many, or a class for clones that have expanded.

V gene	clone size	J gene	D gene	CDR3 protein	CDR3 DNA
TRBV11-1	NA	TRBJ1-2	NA	CASSLEQGRYGYTF	TGTGCCAGCAGCTTAGAACAGGGACGGTATGGCTACACCTTC
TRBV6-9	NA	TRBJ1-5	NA	CASSSDQPQHF	TGTGCCAGCAGTTCAGATCAGCCCCAGCATTTT
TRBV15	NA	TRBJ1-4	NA	CATSSKGDEKLFF	TGTGCCACCAGCTCCAAAGGGGATGAAAAACTGTTTTTT
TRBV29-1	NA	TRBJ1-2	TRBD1	CSVGGPGTDGYTF	TGCAGCGTCGGTGGGCCCGGGACAGATGGCTACACCTTC
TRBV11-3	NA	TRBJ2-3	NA	CASSLVPEGTQYF	TGTGCCAGCAGCTTGGTCCCGGAGGGGACGCAGTATTTT
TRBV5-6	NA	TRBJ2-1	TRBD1	CASSFGDREVEQFF	TGTGCCAGCAGCTTTGGGGACAGGGAAGTTGAGCAGTTCTTC
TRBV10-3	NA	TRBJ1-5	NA	CAIRAGREGNQPQHF	TGTGCCATCAGAGCCGGACGGGAGGGGAATCAGCCCCAGCATTTT
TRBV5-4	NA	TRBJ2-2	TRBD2	CASTLAGDTGELFF	TGTGCCAGCACCCTAGCGGGAGACACCGGGGAGCTGTTTTTT
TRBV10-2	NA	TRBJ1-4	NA	CASSDDSGNEKLFF	TGCGCCAGCAGTGACGACAGTGGGAATGAAAAACTGTTTTTT
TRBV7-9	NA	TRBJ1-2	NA	CASSRQTLEGYTF	TGTGCCAGCAGCCGACAGACCTTAGAGGGCTACACCTTC
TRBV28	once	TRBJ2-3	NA	CASSFGRGGSTDTQYF	TGTGCCAGCAGTTTCGGAAGGGGGGGGAGCACAGATACGCAGTATTTT
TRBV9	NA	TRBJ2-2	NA	CASSGSGGLAGTGELFF	TGTGCCAGCAGCGGATCCGGAGGGCTAGCTGGTACCGGGGAGCTGTTTTTT
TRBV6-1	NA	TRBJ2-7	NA	CASSSNDRGEQYF	TGTGCCAGCAGTTCAAATGATCGGGGCGAGCAGTACTTC
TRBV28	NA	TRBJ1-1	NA	CASSWGKSRGLAAFF	TGTGCCAGCAGTTGGGGCAAATCCCGTGGCCTTGCAGCTTTCTTT
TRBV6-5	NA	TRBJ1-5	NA	CASSGADSNQPQHF	TGTGCCAGCAGTGGGGCGGATAGCAATCAGCCCCAGCATTTT
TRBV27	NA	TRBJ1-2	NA	CASRFEAPTGGYTF	TGTGCCAGCAGATTTGAGGCCCCCACGGGGGGCTACACCTTC
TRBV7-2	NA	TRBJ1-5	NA	CASSTDRNQPQHF	TGTGCCAGCAGCACCGACAGGAATCAGCCCCAGCATTTT
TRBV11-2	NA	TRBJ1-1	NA	CASSPRDFTEAFF	TGTGCCAGCAGCCCCCGGGACTTCACTGAAGCTTTCTTT
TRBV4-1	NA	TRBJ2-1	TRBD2	CASSQVGTSGDEQFF	TGCGCCAGCAGCCAAGTGGGGACTAGCGGGGATGAGCAGTTCTTC
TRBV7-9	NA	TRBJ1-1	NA	CASSPGPVNTEAFF	TGTGCCAGCAGCCCTGGCCCAGTGAACACTGAAGCTTTCTTT
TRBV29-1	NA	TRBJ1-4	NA	CSVSKGDEKLFF	TGCAGCGTTTCCAAGGGGGATGAAAAACTGTTTTTT
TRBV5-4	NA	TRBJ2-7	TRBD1	CASSSRDRMTYEQYF	TGTGCCAGCAGCTCCCGGGACAGGATGACCTACGAGCAGTACTTC